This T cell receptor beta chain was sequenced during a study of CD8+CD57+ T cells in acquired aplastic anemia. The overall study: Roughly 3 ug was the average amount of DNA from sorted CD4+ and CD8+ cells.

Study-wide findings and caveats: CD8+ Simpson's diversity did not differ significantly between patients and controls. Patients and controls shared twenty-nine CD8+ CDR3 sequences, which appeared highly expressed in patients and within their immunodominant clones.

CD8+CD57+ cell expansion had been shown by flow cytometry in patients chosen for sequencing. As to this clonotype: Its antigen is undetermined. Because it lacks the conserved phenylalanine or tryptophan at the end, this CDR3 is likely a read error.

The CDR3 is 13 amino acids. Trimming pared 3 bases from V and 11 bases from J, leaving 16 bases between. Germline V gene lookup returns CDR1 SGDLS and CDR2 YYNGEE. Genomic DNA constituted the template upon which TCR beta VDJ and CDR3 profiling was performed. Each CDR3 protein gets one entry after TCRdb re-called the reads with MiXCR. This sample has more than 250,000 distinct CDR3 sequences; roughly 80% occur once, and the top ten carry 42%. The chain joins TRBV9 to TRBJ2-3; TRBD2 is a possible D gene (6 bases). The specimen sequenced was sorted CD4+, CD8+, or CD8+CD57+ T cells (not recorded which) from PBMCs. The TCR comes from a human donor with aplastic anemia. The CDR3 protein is CASSDGGKDQQYV. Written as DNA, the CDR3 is TGTGCCAGCAGCGACGGGGGAAAAGATCAGCAGTATGTT.